Each of the 29 T cell receptor beta chains below was sequenced from the same sample in a study of CD8 T cells in Susac syndrome. RNA was extracted with the RNeasy kit, and a quantity of roughly 0.5 to 1 ug was reverse transcribed using random hexamers. Using its own MiXCR run on the immunoSEQ multiplex PCR reads, TCRdb lists one record per CDR3 protein. The sample lists 200,000 to 250,000 distinct CDR3 sequences, around 93% occurring once. The material sequenced was CD4+ T cells from PBMCs. These receptor sequences come from a human donor with Susac syndrome.

The chain has TRBV7-2 and TRBJ2-5; either TRBD1 or TRBD2 may supply D (5 bases each). From germline, CDR1 is SGHTA and CDR2 FQGNSA. The length of the CDR3 is 14 residues. V was cut by 5 bases and J by 2 bases, with 12 bases left in between. The CDR3 region is CASSRDGRQETQYF. CDR3 nucleotides: TGTGCCAGCAGCCGGGACGGACGTCAAGAGACCCAGTACTTC.

This sequence joins TRBV6-5 and TRBJ2-1; 7 nucleotides match TRBD1. Germline V gene data show CDR1 as MNHEY and CDR2 as SVGAGI. Trimming removed 5 bases from V and 0 bases from J; junction bases left unmatched: 4. The CDR3 has 15 amino acids. The CDR3 protein is CASSPRDSSYNEQFF. CDR3 in DNA: TGTGCCAGCAGTCCCCGGGACAGCTCCTACAATGAGCAGTTCTTC.

The CDR3 coding sequence is TGTGCCAGCAGCTTAAGAGGGGAGCGGAGTCCGTCCTACAATGAGCAGTTCTTC. Its translation is CASSLRGERSPSYNEQFF. The V call is TRBV7-2, the J call TRBJ2-1; perhaps D is TRBD1 or TRBD2 (5 bases each). The CDR3 length is 18 residues. Between the trimmed V and J ends, which lost 2 bases and 1 base, there was a span of 18 bases. The germline CDR1 and CDR2 sequences are SGHTA and FQGNSA.

The J gene is TRBJ1-4, the V gene TRBV30; maybe TRBD1 (5 bases). CDR1 is GTSNPN and CDR2 is SVGIG in the germline V gene (reference sequence). V was pared by 4 bases and J by 5 bases, with 14 bases between. This CDR3 has 14 amino acids. The DNA of the CDR3 is TGTGCCTGGACTCCAGGGTGGGGGAATGAAAAACTGTTTTTT. Translation: CAWTPGWGNEKLFF.

The genes are TRBV15 and TRBJ2-1; 12 nucleotides match TRBD2. V lost 5 bases, J lost 1 base, and 15 bases stayed unmatched. Germline lookup yields CDR1 LNHNV and CDR2 YYDKDF (reference sequence). This CDR3 is built from 20 residues. CDR3 protein: CATSFQWLAGGPRSYNEQFF. The CDR3 DNA reads as TGTGCCACCAGCTTTCAGTGGCTAGCGGGGGGGCCCCGGTCCTACAATGAGCAGTTCTTC. The full variable domain, with the rest looked up from reference TRBV15 and TRBJ2-1, is DAMVIQNPRYQVTQFGKPVTLSCSQTLNHNVMYWYQQKSSQAPKLLFHYYDKDFNNEADTPDNFQSRRPNTSFCFLDIRSPGLGDTAMYLCATSFQWLAGGPRSYNEQFFGPGTRLTVL.

The chain couples TRBV28 to TRBJ1-5, with D uncertain. The germline V gene has CDR1 MDHEN and CDR2 SYDVKM. V was trimmed by 6 bases and J by 4 bases, leaving 16 bases between them. CDR3 size: 15 residues. This chain's CDR3 is CASSRGGISNQPQHF. The CDR3 region has the DNA TGTGCCAGCAGCCGGGGAGGGATAAGTAATCAGCCCCAGCATTTT.

In its sample, this clonotype was seen once. This chain links TRBV4-2 with TRBJ1-6, with 7 positions matching TRBD1. Losses at the gene ends were 3 bases for V and 0 bases for J; bases not matched to a gene: 11. The CDR3 is 19 residues long. Germline V gives CDR1 LGHNA, CDR2 YNFKEQ. CDR3 in DNA: TGTGCCAGCAGCCAGTTTTCGGGACAGACGAGCTCCTATAATTCACCCCTCCACTTT. Protein sequence: CASSQFSGQTSSYNSPLHF.

The chain links TRBV20-1 to TRBJ2-7, with D possibly matching TRBD1 (6 bases). This CDR3 contains 14 residues. Looked up from germline, CDR1 is DFQATT and CDR2 is SNEGSKA (reference sequence). The V and J ends lost 4 bases and 3 bases respectively, with 16 bases between them. In nucleotides, the CDR3 is TGCAGTGCTACGAGCAGGGGCCCGATCTACGAGCAGTACTTC. This encodes CSATSRGPIYEQYF.

CDR3 in amino acids: CASSLASTVRRKYF. CDR3 in DNA: TGTGCCAGCAGCTTAGCGTCGACCGTGAGGAGAAAGTATTTT. The chain links TRBV7-9 to TRBJ2-3; no clear D gene. CDR1 and CDR2 from the germline V gene are SEHNR and FQNEAQ (reference sequence). Trimming took 0 bases from V and 13 from J, leaving 17 bases between them. The CDR3 covers 14 residues.

This clonotype was detected only once. The J gene is TRBJ1-1, the V gene TRBV4-2; D uncertain. V was clipped by 0 bases and J by 3 bases, with 17 bases between them. CDR1 LGHNA and CDR2 YNFKEQ come from the germline V gene. This CDR3 region has 17 residues. CDR3 in amino acids: CASSQDQRSDRYTEAFF. CDR3 bases: TGTGCCAGCAGCCAAGATCAAAGGTCGGACCGATACACTGAAGCTTTCTTT.

The chain recombines TRBV12-3 or TRBV12-4 with TRBJ1-4; 9 nucleotides match TRBD1. The CDR3 is 14 residues long. Unmatched junction bases numbered 3, after V lost 4 bases and J lost 6 bases. For the CDR3, the DNA is TGTGCCAGCAGTTGGGACAGGGAAGATGAAAAACTGTTTTTT. This translates into CASSWDREDEKLFF.

The CDR3 DNA reads TGCGCCAGCAGCCCCCTTCGTCGGACTCAAGAGACCCAGTACTTC. Translating gives CASSPLRRTQETQYF. The chain combines TRBV4-1 with TRBJ2-5, with D possibly TRBD2 on 5 matching bases. Germline loops: CDR1 MGHRA, CDR2 YSYEKL. V gave up 4 bases and J gave up 2 bases, with 14 bases separating them. This CDR3 comprises 15 residues.

The chain recombines TRBV20-1 with TRBJ1-2; D uncertain. Per germline, CDR1 DFQATT and CDR2 SNEGSKA (reference sequence). CDR3 length: 13 amino acids. V dropped 0 bases and J dropped 8 bases, with 13 bases sitting between them. The CDR3 sequence is CSAREVGRAGYTF. The CDR3 coding sequence is TGCAGTGCTAGAGAGGTCGGTCGGGCCGGCTACACCTTC.

The chain couples TRBV28 to TRBJ2-5; D gene unclear. Between the trimmed V and J ends, which lost 8 bases and 7 bases, there was a span of 14 bases. The CDR3 is 12 residues long. The germline gives CDR1 MDHEN, CDR2 SYDVKM. CDR3 sequence reads: CASGRSVGTQYF. Written as DNA, the CDR3 is TGTGCCAGCGGCCGATCCGTGGGGACCCAGTACTTC.

V is TRBV2 and J is TRBJ1-6; 7 bases map to TRBD1. V gave up 5 bases and J gave up 9 bases; unmatched junction bases: 7. This CDR3 has 14 residues. Per the germline V gene, CDR1 is SNHLY and CDR2 is FYNNEI. The DNA for the CDR3 is TGTGCCAGCAGTTTGATCCCAGGGGGTTCACCCCTCCACTTT. Encoded protein: CASSLIPGGSPLHF.

The V gene is TRBV7-9, the J gene TRBJ1-4; D remains ambiguous. The germline CDR1 and CDR2 sequences are SEHNR and FQNEAQ (reference sequence). The CDR3 covers 13 residues. V shed 3 bases and J shed 1 base, with 3 bases lying between them. CDR3 in amino acids: CASSFGTNEKLFF. In DNA, the CDR3 is TGTGCCAGCAGCTTTGGAACTAATGAAAAACTGTTTTTT.

This rearrangement joins TRBV6-2 or TRBV6-3 to TRBJ1-6, with 7 bases that match TRBD1. There are 15 residues in the CDR3. Germline assignment: CDR1 MNHEY and CDR2 SVGEGT. Trimming at V came to 0 bases and at J to 10 bases, leaving 6 bases not matched to a gene. The CDR3 is CASSYSRGRRSPLHF. The CDR3 DNA reads TGTGCCAGCAGTTACTCGAGGGGGCGCCGATCACCCCTCCACTTT.

The chain recombines TRBV5-4 with TRBJ2-7; 7 bases are shared with TRBD1. V gave up 1 base and J gave up 6 bases; unmatched junction bases: 7. Looked up from germline, CDR1 is SGHNT and CDR2 is YYREEE (reference sequence). This CDR3 is 14 amino acids long. In nucleotides, the CDR3 is TGTGCCAGCAGCTTGAACAGGGGCGAGGGCGAGCAGTACTTC. It is translated as CASSLNRGEGEQYF.

This clonotype occurred once. J is TRBJ2-1 and V is TRBV20-1; 7 nucleotides align to TRBD2. Germline V gene lookup returns CDR1 DFQATT and CDR2 SNEGSKA (reference sequence). Trimming at V came to 2 bases and at J to 3 bases, leaving 10 bases not matched to a gene. This CDR3 has 16 amino acids. CDR3 protein: CSARKGSAGVYNEQFF. The CDR3 nucleotides read TGCAGTGCTAGAAAAGGAAGCGCGGGGGTCTACAATGAGCAGTTCTTC.

This chain joins TRBV5-6 and TRBJ1-6, with D possibly being TRBD1 (6 bases). Germline CDR1 SGHDT, CDR2 YYEEEE. V was cut by 4 bases and J by 8 bases, with 25 bases left in between. The CDR3 is 18 amino acids. The CDR3 here is CASSPVRSRGIPHSPLHF. CDR3 in DNA: TGTGCCAGCAGCCCCGTGAGGAGCAGGGGAATCCCCCATTCACCCCTCCACTTT.

V usage is TRBV5-1 and J usage is TRBJ1-6; the match to TRBD1 covers 9 bases. Trimming took 4 bases from V and 6 from J; bases not matched to a gene: 8. This CDR3 is built from 16 residues. CDR1 SGHRS and CDR2 YFSETQ come from the germline V gene. CDR3 DNA: TGCGCCAGCAGCGGGGGGACAGGGCGCGGTAATTCACCCCTCCACTTT. Protein product: CASSGGTGRGNSPLHF.

This clonotype was picked up one time. The chain links TRBV27 to TRBJ1-1, with TRBD1 as a possible D gene (5 bases). The CDR3 is made up of 14 amino acids. In germline, CDR1 is MNHEY, CDR2 SMNVEV (reference sequence). V gave up 6 bases and J gave up 1 base, with 12 bases separating them. The CDR3 nucleotides are TGTGCCAGCAGCTGGAGGCAGGGGAACACTGAAGCTTTCTTT. It encodes CASSWRQGNTEAFF.

The rearrangement links TRBV20-1 to TRBJ2-6; D remains unclear. This CDR3 has 13 residues. Germline CDR1 reads DFQATT; CDR2 reads SNEGSKA (reference sequence). V was cut by 3 bases and J by 0 bases, with 3 bases left in between. The CDR3 loop reads CSASYSGANVLTF. CDR3 coding DNA: TGCAGTGCTAGTTACTCTGGGGCCAACGTCCTGACTTTC.

The genes are TRBV3-1 and TRBJ1-1, with no clear D. The CDR3 sequence is 13 residues long. The germline V gene has CDR1 LGHDT and CDR2 YNNKEL (reference sequence). V dropped 1 base and J dropped 4 bases, with 7 bases sitting between them. CDR3 protein: CASSQGYLTEAFF. The CDR3 DNA sequence: TGTGCCAGCAGCCAAGGATATCTCACTGAAGCTTTCTTT.

A note on this clonotype: An end of the junction does not agree with germline; a read error may underlie this. The V gene is TRBV10-3, the J gene TRBJ2-2; D not certain. The CDR3 has 14 amino acids. CDR1 is ENHRY, CDR2 SYGVKD, per germline. The DNA for the CDR3 is TGTGCCACCGTTCCCGGGTCCAACATCGGGGAGCTGTTTTTT. Its translation: CATVPGSNIGELFF.

The V and J genes are TRBV5-4 and TRBJ2-1; D is unclear. Germline V gene data show CDR1 as SGHNT and CDR2 as YYREEE (reference sequence). Trimming removed 0 bases at V and 5 bases at J, with 6 bases between. The CDR3 has 13 residues. CDR3: CASSLVGDNEQFF. CDR3 bases: TGTGCCAGCAGCTTGGTAGGAGACAATGAGCAGTTCTTC.

V and J are TRBV28 and TRBJ2-1, with 9 bases identical to TRBD2. J gave up 2 bases and V 6 bases, and 5 bases lay outside the gene matches. Per the germline V gene, CDR1 is MDHEN and CDR2 is SYDVKM. The CDR3 length is 15 residues. CDR3 DNA: TGTGCCAGCAGAGCGCCTAGCGGGACCTACAATGAGCAGTTCTTC. Residues: CASRAPSGTYNEQFF. The whole variable domain, filled in from reference TRBV28 and TRBJ2-1, reads DVKVTQSSRYLVKRTGEKVFLECVQDMDHENMFWYRQDPGLGLRLIYFSYDVKMKEKGDIPEGYSVSREKKERFSLILESASTNQTSMYLCASRAPSGTYNEQFFGPGTRLTVL.

V usage is TRBV29-1 and J usage is TRBJ1-1, with D possibly TRBD1 on 5 matching bases. Trimming left V 4 bases short and J 3 bases short, with 18 bases between. Germline lookup yields CDR1 SQVTM and CDR2 ANQGSEA. The CDR3 is made up of 15 amino acids. For the CDR3, the DNA is TGCAGCGTTGGGGGAGGGAGGGGAGCCTACACTGAAGCTTTCTTT. Its protein is CSVGGGRGAYTEAFF.

The chain combines TRBV7-3 with TRBJ2-3; tentatively, D is TRBD1 (7 bases). Between the trimmed V and J ends, which lost 1 base and 0 bases, there was a span of 20 bases. Germline V gives CDR1 SGHTA, CDR2 FQGTGA. CDR3 length: 19 residues. The CDR3 nucleotides read TGTGCCAGCAGCTTAATAAGGGCGGGGACAGCGCTTAGCACAGATACGCAGTATTTT. Translation gives CASSLIRAGTALSTDTQYF.